The rows below give T cell receptor beta chains drawn from one sample of a study of blood T cell repertoires in COVID-19. TCRdb's copy holds only in-frame clones and misses some; the assay was immunoSEQ multiplex PCR. The sample contains 100,000 or so clones, 70% to 90% of which appear only once. The sequenced material came from peripheral blood. Receptors originate from a man aged 45-65 years with active or convalescent COVID-19. Both conserved end residues are part of each CDR3. Each record gives: D gene, J gene, V gene, CDR3 protein. D genes are given only for firm matches.

d_call: .; j_call: TRBJ1-4; v_call: TRBV18; cdr3_aa: CASSASDSREKLFF
d_call: .; j_call: TRBJ2-5; v_call: TRBV28; cdr3_aa: CASSLVWRGRDQETQYF
d_call: TRBD1; j_call: TRBJ1-3; v_call: TRBV6-1; cdr3_aa: CASSEDGTGGGNTIYF
d_call: .; j_call: TRBJ2-4; v_call: TRBV10-1; cdr3_aa: CASSETVKNIQYF
d_call: TRBD1; j_call: TRBJ2-1; v_call: TRBV6-5; cdr3_aa: CASRVRTGDGNEQFF
d_call: .; j_call: TRBJ2-3; v_call: TRBV5-4; cdr3_aa: CASSSAGAGNTDTQYF
d_call: TRBD2; j_call: TRBJ2-2; v_call: TRBV7-8; cdr3_aa: CASSLRSRGGDGELFF
d_call: TRBD1; j_call: TRBJ2-3; v_call: TRBV5-1; cdr3_aa: CASSPDREGSTQYF
d_call: .; j_call: TRBJ1-2; v_call: TRBV30; cdr3_aa: CACTTGDDGYTF
d_call: TRBD1; j_call: TRBJ1-4; v_call: TRBV19; cdr3_aa: CASRNTGDREKLFF
d_call: TRBD2; j_call: TRBJ2-2; v_call: TRBV9; cdr3_aa: CASSDRTSGGAVTGELFF
d_call: .; j_call: TRBJ1-6; v_call: TRBV6-6; cdr3_aa: CASSLDGFGSPLHF
d_call: TRBD1; j_call: TRBJ2-4; v_call: TRBV5-1; cdr3_aa: CASSQRTGFDIQYF
d_call: TRBD2; j_call: TRBJ2-1; v_call: TRBV10-1; cdr3_aa: CASSGGLKNEQFF
d_call: TRBD1; j_call: TRBJ1-6; v_call: TRBV4-1; cdr3_aa: CASSQGQGYNSPLHF
d_call: TRBD1; j_call: TRBJ2-7; v_call: TRBV28; cdr3_aa: CASRGPRQGDPYEQYF